The rows below give T cell receptor beta chains drawn from one sample of a study of blood T cell repertoires in COVID-19. Repertoires were generated with immunoSEQ multiplex PCR, while TCRdb's copy carries only in-frame clones and drops some. This table holds more than 95,000 clones, 80% to 85% found once. The sample taken for sequencing was peripheral blood. All receptors derive from a man at least 80 years old with acute or convalescent COVID-19. Each CDR3 is given with its conserved first and last residue. The order of the fields is V gene, D gene, clone size, J gene, CDR3 protein, CDR3 DNA. The D gene is left open where the match is weak. Clone size is shown for a subset of rows, as once, few, many or a class of expanded clone.

V: TRBV28
D: TRBD1
size: .
J: TRBJ1-1
CDR3: CASIYGQGNTEAFF
DNA: TGTGCCAGCATTTATGGACAGGGGAACACTGAAGCTTTCTTT

V: TRBV29-1
D: TRBD1
size: .
J: TRBJ2-7
CDR3: CSADIRDRGLYEQYF
DNA: TGCAGCGCTGACATCCGGGACAGGGGGCTATACGAGCAGTACTTC

V: TRBV5-1
D: TRBD1
size: few
J: TRBJ1-2
CDR3: CASSSWATGKGNYGYTF
DNA: TGCGCCAGCAGCTCTTGGGCGACAGGGAAAGGGAACTATGGCTACACCTTC

V: TRBV5-4
D: TRBD2
size: .
J: TRBJ2-4
CDR3: CASSLRAGAIAIQYF
DNA: TGTGCCAGCAGCTTACGAGCGGGGGCCATAGCTATTCAGTACTTC

V: TRBV19
D: .
size: once
J: TRBJ1-2
CDR3: CASSIGDWFGYTF
DNA: TGTGCCAGTAGTATAGGAGACTGGTTTGGCTACACCTTC

V: TRBV5-1
D: TRBD1
size: .
J: TRBJ1-4
CDR3: CASSLGAGGNEKLFF
DNA: TGCGCCAGCAGCTTGGGGGCAGGGGGAAACGAAAAACTGTTTTTT

V: TRBV5-4
D: .
size: .
J: TRBJ2-3
CDR3: CASSLGGSSTDTQYF
DNA: TGTGCCAGCAGTCTGGGCGGGTCTAGCACAGATACGCAGTATTTT

V: TRBV4-3
D: TRBD2
size: few
J: TRBJ2-3
CDR3: CASSPSTSGGDTQYF
DNA: TGCGCCAGCAGCCCAAGTACTAGCGGTGGAGATACGCAGTATTTT

V: TRBV21-1
D: .
size: .
J: TRBJ2-3
CDR3: CASTWYPNRADTQYF
DNA: TGTGCCAGCACTTGGTATCCGAATCGAGCAGATACGCAGTATTTT

V: TRBV19
D: TRBD2
size: .
J: TRBJ2-5
CDR3: CATTPSGRRETQYF
DNA: TGTGCCACTACCCCTAGCGGGAGAAGAGAGACCCAGTACTTC

V: TRBV27
D: .
size: .
J: TRBJ1-2
CDR3: CASSLDSGGLYGYTF
DNA: TGTGCCAGCAGTTTAGACTCCGGGGGATTGTATGGCTACACCTTC

V: TRBV27
D: .
size: once
J: TRBJ2-1
CDR3: CASKEDRGSYNEQFF
DNA: TGTGCCAGCAAGGAGGATCGAGGCTCCTACAATGAGCAGTTCTTC

V: TRBV18
D: TRBD2
size: .
J: TRBJ2-5
CDR3: CASSTRLAGGPETQYF
DNA: TGTGCCAGCTCAACAAGACTAGCGGGAGGGCCGGAGACCCAGTACTTC

V: TRBV10-3
D: .
size: .
J: TRBJ1-2
CDR3: CAISDDVGQTGYGYTF
DNA: TGTGCCATCAGTGATGATGTTGGACAGACGGGCTATGGCTACACCTTC

V: TRBV29-1
D: .
size: .
J: TRBJ1-4
CDR3: CSVREPSYEKLFF
DNA: TGCAGCGTTCGGGAACCCAGTTATGAAAAACTGTTTTTT

V: TRBV19
D: .
size: .
J: TRBJ1-5
CDR3: CASSRGVGQPQHF
DNA: TGTGCCAGTAGTCGGGGGGTAGGGCAGCCCCAGCATTTT

V: TRBV6-1
D: TRBD1
size: .
J: TRBJ2-2
CDR3: CASSAGQGAAITGELFF
DNA: TGTGCCAGCAGTGCGGGACAGGGGGCCGCGATCACCGGGGAGCTGTTTTTT

V: TRBV4-3
D: .
size: .
J: TRBJ2-7
CDR3: CASSQDRGAYEQYF
DNA: TGCGCCAGCAGCCAAGACAGGGGCGCGTACGAGCAGTACTTC

V: TRBV2
D: .
size: .
J: TRBJ2-2
CDR3: CASRRGGGDTGELFF
DNA: TGTGCCAGCCGTAGGGGAGGTGGGGACACCGGGGAGCTGTTTTTT

V: TRBV18
D: TRBD1
size: .
J: TRBJ1-4
CDR3: CASSPPTGEGGKLFF
DNA: TGTGCCAGCTCACCACCGACAGGGGAAGGGGGAAAACTGTTTTTT

V: TRBV7-2
D: .
size: .
J: TRBJ1-1
CDR3: CASSLARINTEAFF
DNA: TGTGCCAGCAGCTTAGCCAGGATCAACACTGAAGCTTTCTTT